One sample yielded the 32 T cell receptor beta chains listed below, sequenced in a study of identical twins (dated by TCRdb to the mid-2010s). Libraries came from 5' RACE. Sequencing relied on an Illumina HiSeq 2000. In TCRdb, the public reads were trimmed at Q25 with fastp and aligned with MiXCR, with productive beta chains retained. Under each unique CDR3 protein, matching rows form one entry showing the most common genes and DNA. Present in this sample are 250,000 or so distinct CDR3 sequences, about 13% of which were seen just once. The ten largest make up about 4.1% of the sample. These data also formed part of another study, on yellow fever vaccine responses in identical twins.

Specimen: memory (CD45RO+) T cells sorted from blood. Interpreted using the paper, the cell subset or site label stands for: CD45RO+ enriched T cells. The receptors derive from a woman aged 18-35 years in good health.

This clonotype has a count of ten or more. The chain has TRBV18 and TRBJ1-1; 7 nucleotides line up with TRBD1. Trimming removed 4 bases from V and 7 bases from J; junction bases left unmatched: 6. The CDR3 is 13 residues long. Looked up from germline, CDR1 is KGHSH and CDR2 is LQKENI. CDR3 in amino acids: CASSLRQGGEAFF. CDR3 nucleotides: TGTGCCAGCTCACTTCGACAGGGCGGTGAAGCTTTCTTT.

The rearrangement links TRBV11-2 to TRBJ2-1, with a possible D match to TRBD2 (5 bases). The ends were cut back, 1 base at V and 4 bases at J, with 11 bases in the middle. The CDR3 has 15 residues. Germline CDR1 and CDR2: SGHAT and FQNNGV. The CDR3 nucleotides read TGTGCCAGCAGCTTAGTTGGACTGGGATACAATGAGCAGTTCTTC. It is translated as CASSLVGLGYNEQFF.

The sample holds a few counts of this clonotype. The chain joins TRBV12-3 or TRBV12-4 to TRBJ2-7; possible D gene TRBD1, 6 bases. The V gene lost 1 base and the J gene lost 6 bases, with 10 bases spanning the gap. There are 13 residues in the CDR3. The DNA for the CDR3 is TGTGCCAGCAGTTTAGGCCAGGGGATCGAGCAGTACTTC. Its protein is CASSLGQGIEQYF.

This clonotype was recorded a few times. The V call is TRBV27, the J call TRBJ1-2; D is unresolved. Per germline, CDR1 MNHEY and CDR2 SMNVEV (reference sequence). Between the trimmed V and J ends, which lost 2 bases and 4 bases, there was a span of 8 bases. The CDR3 extends over 13 amino acids. CDR3 region: CASSLTLSYGYTF. CDR3 in DNA: TGTGCCAGCAGTTTAACCCTATCCTATGGCTACACCTTC.

The table lists this clonotype with a few counts. The CDR3 region has the DNA TGCGCCAGCAGTGAGTCGACGGGCAGAACGAACACTGAAGCTTTCTTT. It yields the protein CASSESTGRTNTEAFF. This rearrangement joins TRBV10-2 to TRBJ1-1, with no clear D. Germline V gives CDR1 WSHSY, CDR2 SAAADI. The length of the CDR3 is 16 residues. V gave up 0 bases and J gave up 1 base, with 12 bases separating them.

This clonotype showed up just a few times. This chain joins TRBV28 and TRBJ2-3; no clear D gene. The CDR3 totals 15 residues. Germline V gives CDR1 MDHEN, CDR2 SYDVKM. V was shortened by 5 bases and J by 0 bases, with 12 bases between the two germline ends. The CDR3 here is CASSPRGRSTDTQYF. The CDR3 coding sequence is TGTGCCAGCAGTCCCCGTGGCAGGAGCACAGATACGCAGTATTTT. Full variable domain (outside the CDR3, taken from reference TRBV28 and TRBJ2-3): DVKVTQSSRYLVKRTGEKVFLECVQDMDHENMFWYRQDPGLGLRLIYFSYDVKMKEKGDIPEGYSVSREKKERFSLILESASTNQTSMYLCASSPRGRSTDTQYFGPGTRLTVL.

In its sample, this clonotype was seen many times. The rearrangement uses TRBV27 and TRBJ2-3; 7 positions match TRBD1. CDR1 and CDR2 from the germline V gene are MNHEY and SMNVEV (reference sequence). Unmatched junction bases numbered 5, after V lost 5 bases and J lost 0 bases. The CDR3 length is 15 residues. The CDR3 sequence is CASSRQGTSTDTQYF. CDR3 DNA sequence: TGTGCCAGCAGTCGACAGGGCACTAGCACAGATACGCAGTATTTT.

This chain links TRBV2 with TRBJ2-3; D not certain. The V end was cut by 5 bases, the J end by 6 bases, with 27 bases between. CDR1 is SNHLY, CDR2 FYNNEI, per germline. The CDR3 has 18 residues. The CDR3 loop reads CASSLRVSLLTQTDTQYF. As DNA, the CDR3 is TGTGCCAGCAGTTTGAGAGTTTCCCTCCTGACCCAGACGGATACGCAGTATTTT.

This clonotype came up many times. The chain's CDR3 is CASSVDQGRYNEQFF. The CDR3 nucleotides are TGTGCCAGCAGCGTAGATCAAGGGCGGTACAATGAGCAGTTCTTC. V gene TRBV9 combines with J gene TRBJ2-1, with D unresolved. V was pared by 0 bases and J by 4 bases, with 11 bases between. Germline V gives CDR1 SGDLS, CDR2 YYNGEE. CDR3 length equals 15 residues.

In this sample, this clonotype turned up many times. The genes are TRBV7-2 and TRBJ2-5; 8 bases align to TRBD2. The CDR3 sequence is 15 residues long. Looked up from germline, CDR1 is SGHTA and CDR2 is FQGNSA. V lost 1 base to trimming and J lost 1 base; unmatched junction nucleotides: 2. The CDR3 bases are TGTGCCAGCAGCTTAGTAGCGGGGTTCCAAGAGACCCAGTACTTC. Its protein product is CASSLVAGFQETQYF.

This clonotype was seen many times. In DNA, the CDR3 is TGTGCCAGCAGCTTAGGGTTGCCCGGAGGAGATACGCAGTATTTT. As protein: CASSLGLPGGDTQYF. This chain uses TRBV7-2 with TRBJ2-3, with TRBD2 as a possible D gene (5 bases). V shed 1 base and J shed 5 bases, with 13 bases lying between them. Germline assignment: CDR1 SGHTA and CDR2 FQGNSA. The CDR3 totals 15 residues.

This clonotype has just a few counts. The V and J genes are TRBV3-1 and TRBJ1-6; D is undetermined. Trimming took off 2 bases at V and 8 bases at J, with 10 bases between the two ends. The CDR3 is made up of 14 amino acids. Germline V gene lookup returns CDR1 LGHDT and CDR2 YNNKEL (reference sequence). Here the CDR3 reads CASSQTVGHSPLHF. The CDR3 DNA reads TGTGCCAGCAGCCAAACGGTCGGTCATTCACCCCTCCACTTT.

V and J are TRBV20-1 and TRBJ2-7; 7 bases line up with TRBD1. The CDR3 contains 13 residues. CDR1 is DFQATT and CDR2 is SNEGSKA in the germline V gene (reference sequence). Losses at the gene ends were 3 bases for V and 0 bases for J; bases not matched to a gene: 2. The CDR3 sequence: CSASRGSSYEQYF. The DNA for the CDR3 is TGCAGTGCTAGCAGGGGGAGCTCCTACGAGCAGTACTTC.

This clonotype showed up just a few times. The rearrangement uses TRBV5-6 and TRBJ2-7, with D perhaps TRBD2 (6 bases). The CDR3 extends over 15 amino acids. Germline V gene data show CDR1 as SGHDT and CDR2 as YYEEEE. Trimming pared 4 bases from V and 2 bases from J, leaving 16 bases between. The CDR3 loop is CASSAGRPITYEQYF. Here the CDR3 DNA reads TGTGCCAGCAGCGCGGGACGGCCGATTACCTACGAGCAGTACTTC.

On this clonotype: Since a much larger clone is just one base distant, this may be a read error. The CDR3 sequence is CASSRDPSGIPTGEPFF. CDR3 coding DNA: TGCGCCAGCAGCCGAGATCCTTCGGGAATACCGACCGGGGAGCCGTTTTTT. The genes are TRBV4-1 and TRBJ2-2; a weak D match, TRBD2 (5 bases). The CDR3 loop spans 17 amino acids. From germline, CDR1 is MGHRA and CDR2 YSYEKL.

The chain couples TRBV20-1 to TRBJ2-1; D may match TRBD1 or TRBD2 (5 bases each). This CDR3 is built from 15 residues. In germline, CDR1 is DFQATT, CDR2 SNEGSKA (reference sequence). V lost 0 bases and J 6 bases, leaving 15 bases between the germline ends. In DNA, the CDR3 is TGCAGTGCTAGAGATATCAGGGCGGGTGGCAATGAGCAGTTCTTC. This sequence encodes CSARDIRAGGNEQFF.

The chain carries TRBV5-4 and TRBJ2-3; 11 bases are a match to TRBD1. The germline CDR1 and CDR2 sequences are SGHNT and YYREEE (reference sequence). V was pared by 4 bases and J by 3 bases, with 4 bases of the junction left unmatched. The length of the CDR3 is 15 residues. The CDR3 nucleotides are TGTGCCAGCAGCGGGACAGGGGGTCGGACAGATACGCAGTATTTT. Translated: CASSGTGGRTDTQYF.

This clonotype was detected many times. This chain uses TRBV20-1 with TRBJ1-2; no clear D. The CDR3 is 11 residues long. Germline V gene lookup returns CDR1 DFQATT and CDR2 SNEGSKA (reference sequence). Written as DNA, the CDR3 is TGCAGGGGGTGGACTAACTATGGCTACACCTTC. This gives the protein CRGWTNYGYTF.

This clonotype was counted only a few times. The chain links TRBV28 to TRBJ2-5; TRBD1 matches 10 bases. V was clipped by 4 bases and J by 4 bases; unmatched bases: 9. CDR1 is MDHEN, CDR2 SYDVKM, per germline. The CDR3 is made up of 16 amino acids. CDR3 sequence (DNA): TGTGCCAGCAGTTCCCGAGACAGGGGGCCTTCAGAGACCCAGTACTTC. Protein: CASSSRDRGPSETQYF.

This clonotype was seen a few times. The genes are TRBV27 and TRBJ2-7; 10 bases agree with TRBD2. The V gene end was trimmed by 7 bases and the J gene end by 3 bases; junction bases not matched to a gene: 3. Germline V gene lookup returns CDR1 MNHEY and CDR2 SMNVEV (reference sequence). This CDR3 is built from 13 residues. CDR3 loop: CASKVAGGYEQYF. The DNA for the CDR3 is TGTGCCAGCAAGGTAGCGGGAGGCTACGAGCAGTACTTC.

This chain uses TRBV7-2 with TRBJ2-2, with 11 bases fitting TRBD2. With V trimmed by 5 bases and J by 10 bases, 12 bases remained unmatched. The CDR3 is 16 residues long. Germline values: CDR1 SGHTA, CDR2 FQGNSA. The CDR3 DNA is TGTGCCAGCAGCCTTAGGGTAGCGGGAGGGGCGAAGGAGCTGTTTTTT. Protein product: CASSLRVAGGAKELFF.

The chain is built from TRBV7-3 and TRBJ2-7, with D hard to call. Germline CDR1 reads SGHTA; CDR2 reads FQGTGA. V was pared by 3 bases and J by 6 bases, with 12 bases between. This CDR3 is 13 amino acids long. The CDR3 DNA is TGTGCCAGCAGCTTGACGGGCACCCTCGAGCAGTACTTC. Translation gives CASSLTGTLEQYF.

The chain recombines TRBV6-1 with TRBJ2-7, with D maybe TRBD2 (5 bases). In germline, CDR1 is MNHNS, CDR2 SASEGT. The length of the CDR3 is 14 residues. The V gene lost 5 bases and the J gene lost 2 bases, with 13 bases spanning the gap. CDR3 residues: CASSRLLGTYEQYF. The CDR3 DNA is TGTGCCAGCAGTCGCCTACTAGGAACCTACGAGCAGTACTTC.

This chain joins TRBV10-3 and TRBJ2-2; tentative D call: TRBD1 (6 bases). V lost 0 bases and J 2 bases, leaving 13 bases between the germline ends. Per germline, CDR1 ENHRY and CDR2 SYGVKD. This CDR3 comprises 17 residues. The CDR3 sequence is CAISESRQDPNTGELFF. The CDR3 bases are TGTGCCATCAGTGAGTCCCGACAGGACCCTAACACCGGGGAGCTGTTTTTT.

This clonotype was found a few times. The chain couples TRBV27 to TRBJ2-7; a possible D gene is TRBD1 (5 bases). Trimming took 3 bases from V and 0 from J, leaving 18 bases between them. The CDR3 is 17 residues long. CDR1 MNHEY and CDR2 SMNVEV come from the germline V gene (reference sequence). CDR3 in DNA: TGTGCCAGCAGTTTCCGCTCTCTTACAGGCTACTCCTACGAGCAGTACTTC. This codes for CASSFRSLTGYSYEQYF.

This clonotype was seen a single time. The gene calls are TRBV5-1 and TRBJ2-1; possibly TRBD2 for D (5 bases). The V end lost 1 base, the J end lost 0 bases, and 8 bases lay between the germline ends. The CDR3 totals 15 residues. CDR1 and CDR2 from the germline V gene are SGHRS and YFSETQ. CDR3 in amino acids: CASSLIASSYNEQFF. CDR3 sequence (DNA): TGCGCCAGCAGCTTGATAGCGAGCTCCTACAATGAGCAGTTCTTC.

This clonotype was picked up a small number of times. V gene TRBV20-1 combines with J gene TRBJ2-1; 9 bases fit TRBD1. J gave up 8 bases and V 5 bases, and 7 bases lay outside the gene matches. Germline values: CDR1 DFQATT, CDR2 SNEGSKA (reference sequence). The CDR3 loop spans 13 amino acids. The CDR3 protein is CSAPRDRADEQFF. CDR3 DNA: TGCAGTGCTCCCCGGGACAGGGCTGATGAGCAGTTCTTC.

V usage is TRBV6-1 and J usage is TRBJ1-5, with D perhaps matching TRBD1 (5 bases). V was shortened by 5 bases and J by 4 bases, with 18 bases between the two germline ends. The length of the CDR3 is 16 residues. Per the germline V gene, CDR1 is MNHNS and CDR2 is SASEGT. CDR3 region: CASSTGSGGRNQPQHF. DNA for the CDR3: TGTGCCAGCAGTACCGGAAGTGGGGGGAGAAATCAGCCCCAGCATTTT.

In this sample, this clonotype turned up many times. The V gene is TRBV29-1, the J gene TRBJ1-1, with TRBD1 matching over 7 bases. This CDR3 spans 15 amino acids. J was trimmed by 0 bases and V by 7 bases; bases with no gene match: 11. Germline V gene sequence: CDR1 SQVTM, CDR2 ANQGSEA. The CDR3 here is CSARGVGGMNTEAFF. CDR3 sequence (DNA): TGCAGCGCCAGGGGGGTGGGAGGGATGAACACTGAAGCTTTCTTT.

This clonotype has more than one count but fewer than ten. The V gene is TRBV12-3 or TRBV12-4, the J gene TRBJ2-4; 9 nucleotides line up with TRBD1. The CDR3 extends over 13 amino acids. V dropped 6 bases and J dropped 9; count of bases not matched to a gene: 6. This CDR3 reads CASSLTGGVIQYF. The DNA of the CDR3 is TGTGCCAGCAGCCTAACAGGGGGCGTCATTCAGTACTTC.

This clonotype was picked up a small number of times. The chain links TRBV7-9 to TRBJ2-1; maybe TRBD2 (6 bases). The germline V gene encodes CDR1 SEHNR and CDR2 FQNEAQ (reference sequence). V was cut by 5 bases and J by 7 bases, with 15 bases left in between. This CDR3 is built from 14 residues. This chain's CDR3 is CASSAGTPANEQFF. CDR3 coding DNA: TGTGCCAGCAGCGCCGGGACTCCGGCTAATGAGCAGTTCTTC.

This clonotype was counted a few times. The gene calls are TRBV5-1 and TRBJ1-6; possibly TRBD1 for D (5 bases). V lost 4 bases to trimming and J lost 12 bases, with 17 bases between them. Looked up from germline, CDR1 is SGHRS and CDR2 is YFSETQ. This CDR3 is 14 amino acids long. The chain's CDR3 is CASSEGASTGPLHF. The CDR3 DNA sequence: TGCGCCAGCAGCGAAGGGGCCAGTACAGGACCCCTCCACTTT.